The 32 T cell receptor beta chains reported below all come from one sample, sequenced in a study of PD-1 blockade in classical Hodgkin lymphoma. Sequenced by immunoSEQ multiplex PCR; TCRdb stores in-frame clones only, minus some. This table holds about 52,000 clones, roughly nine tenths found once. Specified time point: cycle 4 day 1 (C4D1), after more than 5 weeks of nivolumab. The patients all showed relapse after autologous stem cell transplantation, while their brentuximab vedotin exposure varied. The starting material was peripheral blood mononuclear cells (PBMCs), obtained before the fourth cycle of nivolumab. All receptors derive from a human donor with classical Hodgkin lymphoma.

The chain combines TRBV19 with TRBJ1-2, with a weak D call TRBD1 (5 bases). Germline V gene sequence: CDR1 LNHDA, CDR2 SQIVND (reference sequence). With 7 bases removed from V and 6 bases from J, the gap between germline ends came to 15 bases. The CDR3 sequence is 13 residues long. DNA of the CDR3: TGTGCCAGTACCACCGACAGATATCATGGCTACACCTTC. Translating gives CASTTDRYHGYTF.

The rearrangement uses TRBV9 and TRBJ2-1, with D uncertain. Trimming removed 0 bases from V and 8 bases from J, with 6 bases in between. This CDR3 region has 12 residues. CDR1 SGDLS and CDR2 YYNGEE come from the germline V gene. CDR3 protein: CASSVVADEQFF. DNA for the CDR3: TGTGCCAGCAGCGTAGTGGCAGATGAGCAGTTCTTC.

This clone showed up just a few times. This sequence joins TRBV10-2 and TRBJ1-1; a weak D match, TRBD1 (5 bases). Germline CDR1 is WSHSY and CDR2 is SAAADI. V lost 4 bases and J 7 bases, leaving 7 bases between the germline ends. This CDR3 contains 11 residues. The CDR3: CASSGTFEAFF. Here the CDR3 DNA reads TGCGCCAGCAGTGGGACATTTGAAGCTTTCTTT.

This clone was picked up one time. The chain employs TRBV5-1 and TRBJ2-1; 8 nucleotides line up with TRBD2. Germline CDR1 reads SGHRS; CDR2 reads YFSETQ. The J segment lost 6 bases and the V segment lost 5 bases, leaving 7 bases of the junction unmatched. The CDR3 is made up of 14 amino acids. The CDR3 bases are TGCGCCAGCAGAGTCGATCGGGGGGGCAATGAGCAGTTCTTC. This sequence encodes CASRVDRGGNEQFF.

The chain recombines TRBV7-6 with TRBJ1-5, with D perhaps TRBD1 (5 bases). With 4 bases removed from V and 5 bases from J, the gap between germline ends came to 9 bases. Germline V CDR1 and CDR2: SGHVS, FNYEAQ. The CDR3 contains 13 residues. DNA of the CDR3: TGTGCCAGCAGCTCCCCAGGGTATCAGCCCCAGCATTTT. Translated: CASSSPGYQPQHF.

This rearrangement joins TRBV4-1 to TRBJ2-1; perhaps TRBD2 as D (6 bases). V gave up 3 bases and J gave up 1 base, with 10 bases separating them. In germline, CDR1 is MGHRA, CDR2 YSYEKL. This CDR3 contains 15 residues. CDR3: CASSQLGLSYNEQFF. The CDR3 DNA reads as TGCGCCAGCAGCCAGCTGGGACTGTCCTACAATGAGCAGTTCTTC.

The chain links TRBV29-1 to TRBJ1-1; D possibly corresponds to TRBD1 (6 bases). This CDR3 spans 12 amino acids. V lost 7 bases and J 4 bases, leaving 13 bases between the germline ends. The germline gives CDR1 SQVTM, CDR2 ANQGSEA. The CDR3 DNA sequence: TGCAGCGGCGGGGGGGGCCTCACTGAAGCTTTCTTT. This sequence encodes CSGGGGLTEAFF.

The genes are TRBV7-9 and TRBJ1-1, with TRBD1 matching 9 bases. The junction had 6 bases not matched to a gene; V was cut back by 3 bases and J by 4 bases. Germline assignment: CDR1 SEHNR and CDR2 FQNEAQ (reference sequence). The CDR3 spans 15 residues. The chain's CDR3 is CASSFLQGASTEAFF. The CDR3 DNA follows: TGTGCCAGCAGCTTCCTACAGGGGGCGAGCACTGAAGCTTTCTTT.

V is TRBV6-1 and J is TRBJ1-5; 7 bases match TRBD1. The J segment lost 4 bases and the V segment lost 2 bases, leaving 5 bases of the junction unmatched. Germline CDR1 and CDR2: MNHNS and SASEGT. The CDR3 is 15 amino acids. CDR3 nucleotide sequence: TGTGCCAGCAGTGAAACCAGGGGGTTGAATCAGCCCCAGCATTTT. This gives the protein CASSETRGLNQPQHF.

This clone was counted only a few times. The chain has TRBV4-1 and TRBJ1-5; 7 nucleotides match TRBD1. The CDR3 covers 16 residues. In germline, CDR1 is MGHRA, CDR2 YSYEKL. V was pared by 4 bases and J by 5 bases, with 11 bases of the junction left unmatched. In DNA form, the CDR3 reads TGCGCCAGCAGCCGGACCACCGGGACAGCCGATCAGCCCCAGCATTTT. It yields the protein CASSRTTGTADQPQHF.

The rearrangement joins TRBV11-2 to TRBJ2-7; TRBD1 or TRBD2 may be the D gene (5 bases each). V was clipped by 1 base and J by 5 bases, with 21 bases between them. The CDR3 contains 17 residues. Germline assignment: CDR1 SGHAT and CDR2 FQNNGV. This CDR3 reads CASSLVGIGAGGDEQYF. Here the CDR3 DNA reads TGTGCCAGCAGCTTAGTCGGGATAGGGGCGGGTGGCGACGAGCAGTACTTC.

The V and J genes are TRBV2 and TRBJ2-7; possible D gene TRBD1, 6 bases. The CDR3 loop spans 12 amino acids. The germline V and J ends were trimmed by 1 base and 8 bases, with 9 bases remaining between them. In germline, CDR1 is SNHLY, CDR2 FYNNEI. The CDR3 DNA reads as TGTGCCAGCAGTGAAGGACAGGTTCAGCAGTACTTC. This encodes CASSEGQVQQYF.

The V call is TRBV6-5, the J call TRBJ2-1; possible D gene TRBD2, 5 bases. The CDR3 sequence is 12 residues long. The germline gives CDR1 MNHEY, CDR2 SVGAGI. V gave up 6 bases and J gave up 9 bases, with 12 bases separating them. The CDR3 is CASSLLEGEQFF. CDR3 sequence (DNA): TGTGCCAGCAGCCTTTTAGAGGGTGAGCAGTTCTTC.

The rearrangement joins TRBV7-9 to TRBJ2-1, with a weak D call TRBD2 (6 bases). V lost 0 bases and J 5 bases, leaving 14 bases between the germline ends. The V gene's germline CDR1 is SEHNR and CDR2 FQNEAQ (reference sequence). The CDR3 extends over 16 amino acids. CDR3 nucleotides: TGTGCCAGCAGCTTAGCTGCAGCGGGCAGAGACAATGAGCAGTTCTTC. The encoded protein is CASSLAAAGRDNEQFF. Full variable domain (rest looked up from reference TRBV7-9 and TRBJ2-1): DTGVSQNPRHKITKRGQNVTFRCDPISEHNRLYWYRQTLGQGPEFLTYFQNEAQLEKSRLLSDRFSAERPKGSFSTLEIQRTEQGDSAMYLCASSLAAAGRDNEQFFGPGTRLTVL.

This clone was counted a few times. The genes are TRBV7-9 and TRBJ1-5; TRBD1 matches 10 bases. This CDR3 has 15 amino acids. The V gene's germline CDR1 is SEHNR and CDR2 FQNEAQ (reference sequence). Germline trimming cut 0 bases from V and 5 bases from J; bases unmatched to any gene: 1. The CDR3 here is CASSLATGGDQPQHF. The CDR3 coding sequence is TGTGCCAGCAGCTTAGCGACAGGGGGCGATCAGCCCCAGCATTTT.

The V and J genes are TRBV7-2 and TRBJ1-2; 12 bases fit TRBD1. With V trimmed by 4 bases and J by 4 bases, 7 bases remained unmatched. Germline assignment: CDR1 SGHTA and CDR2 FQGNSA. This CDR3 has 16 amino acids. CDR3 amino acids: CASSYRDRGLGYGYTF. The CDR3 DNA reads as TGTGCCAGCAGCTACCGGGACAGGGGGCTTGGCTATGGCTACACCTTC.

The chain couples TRBV10-3 to TRBJ1-2; a weak D match, TRBD1 (6 bases). Trimming left V 0 bases short and J 0 bases short, with 8 bases between. Germline loops: CDR1 ENHRY, CDR2 SYGVKD. CDR3 size: 15 residues. The CDR3 bases are TGTGCCATCAGTGAGTCCGGGACACCTAACTATGGCTACACCTTC. Translated, it gives CAISESGTPNYGYTF.

The chain is built from TRBV14 and TRBJ2-7; weak D call: TRBD2 (7 bases). Germline CDR1 SGHDN, CDR2 FVKESK. Trimming removed 3 bases at V and 3 bases at J, with 15 bases between. The CDR3 is 15 amino acids. The CDR3 DNA sequence: TGTGCCAGCAGCCAGAAGGGGGGGAGGTACTACGAGCAGTACTTC. It specifies CASSQKGGRYYEQYF.

This clone was counted only a few times. The chain couples TRBV9 to TRBJ2-1; no clear D. Trimming took off 0 bases at V and 0 bases at J, with 10 bases between the two ends. The CDR3 loop spans 16 amino acids. The germline CDR1 and CDR2 sequences are SGDLS and YYNGEE. CDR3 protein: CASSVGPDSSYNEQFF. The DNA of the CDR3 is TGTGCCAGCAGCGTAGGACCGGATAGCTCCTACAATGAGCAGTTCTTC.

This chain uses TRBV7-2 with TRBJ1-3; D unresolved. Germline CDR1 is SGHTA and CDR2 is FQGNSA. V gave up 4 bases and J gave up 0 bases, with 7 bases separating them. The CDR3 loop spans 14 amino acids. The CDR3 protein is CASSSVLSGNTIYF. In DNA, the CDR3 is TGTGCCAGCAGCTCTGTCCTCTCTGGAAACACCATATATTTT.

The CDR3 DNA reads as TGTGCCAGCAGTGATAACGGGACAGGGTTGAGTAAGCAGTACTTC. Amino acids: CASSDNGTGLSKQYF. This chain uses TRBV2 with TRBJ2-7; TRBD1 aligns across 9 bases. The J segment lost 8 bases and the V segment lost 3 bases, leaving 11 bases of the junction unmatched. Germline lookup yields CDR1 SNHLY and CDR2 FYNNEI. This CDR3 contains 15 residues. Supplemented by reference TRBV2 and TRBJ2-7, the full variable domain reads EPEVTQTPSHQVTQMGQEVILRCVPISNHLYFYWYRQILGQKVEFLVSFYNNEISEKSEIFDDQFSVERPDGSNFTLKIRSTKLEDSAMYFCASSDNGTGLSKQYFGPGTRLTVT.

V usage is TRBV28 and J usage is TRBJ1-1, with D possibly TRBD1 on 5 matching bases. The CDR3 length is 13 residues. Per germline, CDR1 MDHEN and CDR2 SYDVKM. V gave up 1 base and J gave up 7 bases, with 10 bases separating them. The CDR3 sequence is CASSLLSGGEAFF. For the CDR3, the DNA is TGTGCCAGCAGTTTATTGTCCGGGGGTGAAGCTTTCTTT.

This clone was recorded only once. The chain recombines TRBV7-9 with TRBJ2-1, with TRBD1 matching 8 bases. Unmatched junction bases numbered 2, after V lost 5 bases and J lost 2 bases. The CDR3 covers 14 residues. Germline CDR1 SEHNR, CDR2 FQNEAQ (reference sequence). CDR3 region: CASSLTGAYNEQFF. The DNA for the CDR3 is TGTGCCAGCAGCCTGACAGGGGCCTACAATGAGCAGTTCTTC.

This clone was seen a single time. V usage is TRBV27 and J usage is TRBJ1-1; D remains unclear. Between the trimmed V and J ends, which lost 5 bases and 0 bases, there was a span of 16 bases. Germline lookup yields CDR1 MNHEY and CDR2 SMNVEV (reference sequence). CDR3 size: 16 residues. The DNA for the CDR3 is TGTGCCAGCAGTCTCCGGCCAGTTCTTTTGAACACTGAAGCTTTCTTT. Its translation is CASSLRPVLLNTEAFF.

CDR3 in amino acids: CASSFPAGGNTDTQYF. As DNA, the CDR3 is TGTGCCAGCAGTTTTCCAGCGGGGGGGAACACAGATACGCAGTATTTT. The V gene is TRBV28, the J gene TRBJ2-3; 10 bases match TRBD2. The CDR3 runs to 16 residues. Germline CDR1 is MDHEN and CDR2 is SYDVKM. Unmatched junction bases numbered 5, after V lost 3 bases and J lost 2 bases.

The rearrangement joins TRBV7-8 to TRBJ2-1; D is unresolved. Germline loops: CDR1 SGHVS, CDR2 FQNEAQ. CDR3 length equals 15 residues. Trimming shortened V by 0 bases and J by 2 bases, and 8 bases separated the two germline ends. CDR3 in amino acids: CASSLALSAYNEQFF. The CDR3 region has the DNA TGTGCCAGCAGCTTAGCCTTGTCTGCCTACAATGAGCAGTTCTTC. Supplemented by reference TRBV7-8 and TRBJ2-1, the full variable domain reads GAGVSQSPRYKVAKRGQDVALRCDPISGHVSLFWYQQALGQGPEFLTYFQNEAQLDKSGLPSDRFFAERPEGSVSTLKIQRTQQEDSAVYLCASSLALSAYNEQFFGPGTRLTVL.

The rearrangement joins TRBV27 to TRBJ1-1; D is unclear. The CDR3 sequence is 14 residues long. V lost 3 bases to trimming and J lost 0 bases, with 8 bases between them. CDR1 and CDR2 (germline): MNHEY, SMNVEV (reference sequence). CDR3 sequence reads: CASSFRRVNTEAFF. Here the CDR3 DNA reads TGTGCCAGCAGTTTTCGTCGGGTGAACACTGAAGCTTTCTTT.

J is TRBJ2-3 and V is TRBV4-1; possible D gene TRBD2, 5 bases. Between the trimmed V and J ends, which lost 4 bases and 1 base, there was a span of 9 bases. The CDR3 totals 14 residues. Germline V gene data show CDR1 as MGHRA and CDR2 as YSYEKL. CDR3 loop: CASSPRTGTDTQYF. The CDR3 DNA reads as TGCGCCAGCAGCCCGAGGACTGGCACAGATACGCAGTATTTT.

This clone was observed a single time. This chain connects TRBV5-1 to TRBJ2-5, with 13 bases lining up with TRBD2. The junction had 3 bases not matched to a gene; V was cut back by 0 bases and J by 4 bases. Germline assignment: CDR1 SGHRS and CDR2 YFSETQ. CDR3 length: 16 residues. CDR3 sequence (DNA): TGCGCCAGCAGCTTGGGGACTAGCGGGAGAGCAGAGACCCAGTACTTC. This codes for CASSLGTSGRAETQYF.

This clone has only one observation. The chain is built from TRBV14 and TRBJ2-7; 12 bases match TRBD2. The ends lost 2 bases at V and 4 bases at J; junction bases unmatched: 6. The germline V gene encodes CDR1 SGHDN and CDR2 FVKESK. The CDR3 consists of 16 residues. CDR3 bases: TGTGCCAGCAGCCAAAGGACTAGCGGGATTGAATACGAGCAGTACTTC. Its protein product is CASSQRTSGIEYEQYF.

This chain's CDR3 is CASSLRWDYGYTF. The DNA of the CDR3 is TGTGCCAGCAGTTTAAGGTGGGACTATGGCTACACCTTC. This chain uses TRBV27 with TRBJ1-2; no firm D call. There are 13 residues in the CDR3. The germline V gene has CDR1 MNHEY and CDR2 SMNVEV (reference sequence). Trimming pared 2 bases from V and 3 bases from J, leaving 7 bases between.

The chain combines TRBV7-2 with TRBJ1-2; 8 bases are shared with TRBD1. The germline gives CDR1 SGHTA, CDR2 FQGNSA. The CDR3 runs 15 residues. V lost 5 bases to trimming and J lost 7 bases; unmatched junction nucleotides: 12. CDR3 in DNA: TGTGCCAGCAGCCCAAGGTCAGGGGGCGAAGTTGGCTACACCTTC. Translation gives CASSPRSGGEVGYTF.